The 10 T cell receptor beta chains in this list originate from one sample, sequenced in a study of CD8+ T cells in alopecia areata (dated by TCRdb to 2017 to 2018). The protocol used for the library was the immunoSEQ multiplex PCR assay. To provide template for TCR sequencing, every sample had RNA extracted and reverse transcribed into cDNA. The clones in this table, taken by TCRdb from immuneACCESS, are in-frame only. Not every clone is retained; where verified, under half of the shortfall comes from an unresolved V gene, and the cause of the rest is unknown. In all, the sample holds about 200,000 clones, and roughly 56% of those were seen once. About 5.3% of the sample is in the top ten clones. Sequences were obtained from CD8+ T cells sorted from blood. The receptors were sampled from a human donor in good health.

V is TRBV27 and J is TRBJ2-3; possibly TRBD2 for D (6 bases). CDR1 and CDR2 from the germline V gene are MNHEY and SMNVEV (reference sequence). The CDR3 has 15 amino acids. V was clipped by 7 bases and J by 0 bases, with 14 bases between them. The CDR3: CASTPLGGSTDTQYF. In DNA, the CDR3 is TGTGCCAGCACTCCCCTGGGGGGTAGCACAGATACGCAGTATTTT.

This clone was seen more than once but under ten times. This chain uses TRBV30 with TRBJ1-2; 12 bases are a match to TRBD1. Trimming at V came to 1 base and at J to 3 bases, leaving 15 bases not matched to a gene. Germline values: CDR1 GTSNPN, CDR2 SVGIG (reference sequence). This CDR3 has 19 residues. CDR3 coding DNA: TGTGCCTGGAGTGACTTTCTCCGGGACAGGGGGCAAGTGTACTATGGCTACACCTTC. Residues: CAWSDFLRDRGQVYYGYTF.

The rearrangement joins TRBV2 to TRBJ1-2; D is undetermined. Trimming took off 3 bases at V and 4 bases at J, with 15 bases between the two ends. Germline CDR1 is SNHLY and CDR2 is FYNNEI. The CDR3 extends over 15 amino acids. Here the CDR3 reads CASSEEIPSGYGYTF. CDR3 coding DNA: TGTGCCAGCAGTGAGGAGATCCCTTCCGGCTATGGCTACACCTTC.

V usage is TRBV25-1 and J usage is TRBJ2-7; 9 bases match TRBD1. The CDR3 runs 13 residues. With 4 bases clipped from V and 5 bases from J, the junction kept 3 bases outside the gene matches. CDR1 is MGHDK, CDR2 SYGVNS, per germline. As DNA, the CDR3 is TGTGCCAGCAGTGGGGACAGGGCCCACGAGCAGTACTTC. It encodes CASSGDRAHEQYF.

J is TRBJ1-3 and V is TRBV6-1; D call uncertain. The CDR3 extends over 14 amino acids. CDR1 is MNHNS, CDR2 SASEGT, per germline. V gave up 2 bases and J gave up 4 bases, with 9 bases separating them. The CDR3 region has the DNA TGTGCCAGCAGTGAAAAGATTTTCGGAAACACCATATATTTT. Translated: CASSEKIFGNTIYF.

This chain uses TRBV6-5 with TRBJ2-3; 11 nucleotides agree with TRBD1. V shed 6 bases and J 5 bases; nucleotides not matched to a gene: 4. The germline V gene has CDR1 MNHEY and CDR2 SVGAGI. CDR3 length: 14 amino acids. The CDR3 region is CASSPGTGGDTQYF. Written as DNA, the CDR3 is TGTGCCAGCAGCCCCGGGACAGGGGGAGATACGCAGTATTTT.

This chain connects TRBV5-6 to TRBJ2-7; D unresolved. The CDR3 contains 13 residues. In germline, CDR1 is SGHDT, CDR2 YYEEEE. The V and J ends lost 6 bases and 6 bases respectively, with 16 bases between them. The CDR3 coding sequence is TGTGCCAGCACCCTTGGGGTAGGGCCCGAGCAGTACTTC. Its translation: CASTLGVGPEQYF.

This clone was observed a few times. This chain links TRBV5-1 with TRBJ1-1, with D unclear. Trimming pared 1 base from V and 1 base from J, leaving 8 bases between. CDR3 length equals 14 residues. Germline assignment: CDR1 SGHRS and CDR2 YFSETQ. CDR3 coding DNA: TGCGCCAGCAGCTTGTACAGAACGAACACTGAAGCTTTCTTT. It translates to CASSLYRTNTEAFF.

In its sample, this clone was seen a few times. The V call is TRBV7-8, the J call TRBJ2-7; D may be TRBD1 (6 bases). The V gene's germline CDR1 is SGHVS and CDR2 FQNEAQ. Trimming left V 6 bases short and J 6 bases short, with 18 bases between. This CDR3 contains 14 residues. CDR3 DNA sequence: TGTGCCAGCAGAGATGCTCCAGGGGTCGGCGAGCAGTACTTC. It specifies CASRDAPGVGEQYF.

The genes are TRBV6-5 and TRBJ2-1; D may be TRBD2 (5 bases). V was shortened by 2 bases and J by 4 bases, with 12 bases between the two germline ends. Germline CDR1 and CDR2: MNHEY and SVGAGI. CDR3 length: 15 amino acids. The CDR3 DNA reads as TGTGCCAGCAGTTACGAGGGCACAAGTTACAATGAGCAGTTCTTC. It is translated as CASSYEGTSYNEQFF.